This T cell receptor (beta chain) stems from a study of blood T cell repertoires in COVID-19. Study overall: Both acute and convalescent COVID-19 samples were obtained from the United States, Italy and Spain.

Per the original data handling: The assay estimated nucleated cells by amplifying reference gene primers. The data were produced by immunoSEQ multiplex PCR, yet TCRdb's version contains in-frame clones alone and is incomplete. The DNA gave D and trimming, while V, J and clone size come from that table. The sample consists of roughly 340,000 clones, approximately 90% of them appearing once. The length of the CDR3 is 13 residues. CDR1 LNHDA and CDR2 SQIVND come from the germline V gene (reference sequence). Trimming cost V 4 bases and J 2 bases, with 8 bases left between them. The clonotype comes from a young man who had recovered from COVID-19. The chain links TRBV19 to TRBJ2-5, with a tentative D call TRBD1 (5 bases). The specimen sequenced was PBMCs or T cells enriched from blood (not recorded which). The chain's CDR3 is CASSTDSQETQYF. Written as DNA, the CDR3 is TGTGCCAGTAGTACCGACAGTCAAGAGACCCAGTACTTC.